This T cell receptor (beta chain) was sequenced in a study of T cell repertoires in cytomegalovirus infection. Whole-study context: TCR beta signatures that were public indicated CMV infection and matching HLA type.

V shed 5 bases, J shed 4 bases, and the junction held 9 bases outside the gene matches. This CDR3 is 15 amino acids long. Looked up from germline, CDR1 is SGHTA and CDR2 is FQGNSA. The table lists this clonotype with many counts. One entry per CDR3 protein results from TCRdb running MiXCR on the reads. The sample lists 300,000 to 450,000 distinct CDR3 sequences, less than 20% occurring once. Sequencing was carried out using PBMCs. The chain recombines TRBV7-2 with TRBJ1-2; 8 bases align to TRBD1. This clonotype was sampled from a human donor in good health (CMV status not recorded). Some clones in this sample may be carry-over from other donors' samples. The CDR3 DNA is TGTGCCAGCAGCATACTCCGGACAGGGAGCTATGGCTACACCTTC. Its protein product is CASSILRTGSYGYTF.